The T cell receptor (beta chain) described here comes from a study of long-term antiretroviral therapy in people with HIV. Comment on this clone: The antigen is not known.

Every specimen held between roughly 0.85-11 million cryopreserved PBMC. These were thawed and washed before DNA extraction. Study results and caveats: Pre-ART expanded clones dominated the repertoire at every time point.

The CDR3 is made up of 18 amino acids. V was pared by 2 bases and J by 3 bases, with 22 bases between. Germline CDR1 and CDR2: KGHSH and LQKENI. Version v3.0 of the immunoSEQ assay ran at survey level. Target depth was roughly 35,000-50,000 T-cell genomes per sample. Sequencing used immunoSEQ multiplex PCR; TCRdb keeps in-frame clones, though not all of them. This sample has 25,000 to 30,000 clones; 70% to 90% occur once, and the top ten carry 3.6%. The chain has TRBV18 and TRBJ2-5; a possible D gene is TRBD1 (6 bases). The clonotype originates from a woman aged 18 to 35 with HIV. The sequencing used unsorted PBMCs, collected 1.8 years after starting antiretroviral therapy. CDR3 sequence reads: CASSPSGQRPLIEETQYF. CDR3 nucleotide sequence: TGTGCCAGCTCACCATCCGGACAGAGACCCTTGATTGAAGAGACCCAGTACTTC.